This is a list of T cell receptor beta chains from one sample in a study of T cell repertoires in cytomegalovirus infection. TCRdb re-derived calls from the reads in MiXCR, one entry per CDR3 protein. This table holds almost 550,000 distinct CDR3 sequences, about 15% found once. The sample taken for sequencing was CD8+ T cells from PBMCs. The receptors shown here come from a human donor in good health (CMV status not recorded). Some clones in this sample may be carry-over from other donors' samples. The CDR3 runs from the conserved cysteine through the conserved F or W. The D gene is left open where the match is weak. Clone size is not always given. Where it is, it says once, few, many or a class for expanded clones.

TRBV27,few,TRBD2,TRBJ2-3,CASSLSSGGLTDTQYF,TGTGCCAGCAGTTTATCTTCGGGGGGACTCACAGATACGCAGTATTTT
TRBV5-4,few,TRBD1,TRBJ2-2,CASSTRQGHGELFF,TGTGCCAGCAGCACAAGACAGGGGCACGGGGAGCTGTTTTTT
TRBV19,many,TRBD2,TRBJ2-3,CASSISFLAGASTDTQYF,TGTGCCAGTAGTATATCGTTCCTAGCGGGAGCTAGCACAGATACGCAGTATTTT
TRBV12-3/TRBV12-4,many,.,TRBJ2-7,CASSTDEETTYEQYF,TGTGCCAGCAGTACAGATGAAGAGACAACCTACGAGCAGTACTTC
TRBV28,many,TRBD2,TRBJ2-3,CASSRGSGRVVDTQYF,TGTGCCAGCAGCCGGGGGAGCGGGAGGGTGGTTGATACGCAGTATTTT
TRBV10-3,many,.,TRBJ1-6,CAISGPARDPLHF,TGTGCCATCAGTGGCCCAGCCAGGGATCCCCTCCACTTT
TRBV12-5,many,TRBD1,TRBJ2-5,CASGPPGGGQETQYF,TGTGCTAGTGGACCCCCAGGGGGTGGTCAAGAGACCCAGTACTTC
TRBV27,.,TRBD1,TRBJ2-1,CASSPQGWDEQFF,TGTGCCAGCAGTCCACAGGGGTGGGATGAGCAGTTCTTC
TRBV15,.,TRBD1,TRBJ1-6,CATSRDRDRRSPLHF,TGTGCCACCAGCAGAGACCGGGACAGGAGATCACCCCTCCACTTT
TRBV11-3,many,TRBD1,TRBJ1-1,CASSGTGQSGGTEAFF,TGTGCCAGCAGCGGAACGGGACAGTCCGGAGGCACTGAAGCTTTCTTT
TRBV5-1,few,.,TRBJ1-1,CASSRSGSGPNTEAFF,TGCGCCAGCAGCCGCTCAGGGTCCGGGCCGAACACTGAAGCTTTCTTT
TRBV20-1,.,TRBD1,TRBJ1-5,CSARVGQGPSQPQHF,TGCAGTGCTAGAGTGGGACAGGGGCCGAGTCAGCCCCAGCATTTT
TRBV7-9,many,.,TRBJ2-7,CASSAAGPGSYEQYF,TGTGCCAGCAGCGCAGCAGGGCCGGGGTCCTACGAGCAGTACTTC
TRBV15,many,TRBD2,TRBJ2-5,CATSGLRLAGGTRGWTQYF,TGTGCCACCAGCGGACTTAGACTAGCGGGGGGCACAAGAGGTTGGACCCAGTACTTC
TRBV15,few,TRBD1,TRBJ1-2,CATTWDRGLGGYTF,TGTGCCACCACCTGGGACAGGGGCCTAGGAGGCTACACCTTC
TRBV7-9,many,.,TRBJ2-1,CASSMGPSSYNEQFF,TGTGCCAGCAGTATGGGACCGAGCTCCTACAATGAGCAGTTCTTC
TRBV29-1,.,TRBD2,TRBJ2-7,CSVDLAGGPYEQYF,TGCAGCGTTGACTTAGCGGGAGGGCCCTACGAGCAGTACTTC
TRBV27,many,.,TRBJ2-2,CASSYSVAGELFF,TGTGCCAGCAGCTATAGCGTCGCCGGGGAGCTGTTTTTT
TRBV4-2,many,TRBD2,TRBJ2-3,CASSGRGAAGVRTDTQYF,TGTGCCAGCAGCGGGAGGGGAGCCGCGGGAGTGAGGACAGATACGCAGTATTTT
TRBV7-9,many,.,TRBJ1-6,CASSLSASSYNSPLHF,TGTGCCAGCAGCTTATCCGCAAGCTCCTATAATTCACCCCTCCACTTT
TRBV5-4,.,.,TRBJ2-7,CASSLALTSPNEQYF,TGTGCCAGCAGCTTGGCCTTAACCTCCCCCAACGAGCAGTACTTC
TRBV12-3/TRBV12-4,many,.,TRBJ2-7,CATRQSSYEQYF,TGTGCCACCAGACAGTCCTCCTACGAGCAGTACTTC
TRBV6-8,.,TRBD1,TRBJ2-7,CASALCRTGRISYEQYF,TGTGCCAGCGCTCTTTGTAGGACAGGCCGAATCTCCTACGAGCAGTACTTC
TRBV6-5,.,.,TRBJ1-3,CATTGTLDNGNTIYF,TGTGCCACGACGGGCACCTTAGACAATGGAAACACCATATATTTT
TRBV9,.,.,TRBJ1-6,CASRGAPYNSPLHF,TGTGCCAGCAGGGGGGCCCCCTATAATTCACCCCTCCACTTT
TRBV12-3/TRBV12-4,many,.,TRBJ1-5,CASSGASNQPQHF,TGTGCCAGCAGTGGGGCCAGCAATCAGCCCCAGCATTTT
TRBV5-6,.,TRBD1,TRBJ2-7,CASSAGTGKTYEQYF,TGTGCCAGCAGCGCAGGGACAGGGAAAACCTACGAGCAGTACTTC
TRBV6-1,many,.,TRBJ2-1,CASSFTESSYNEQFF,TGTGCCAGCTCCTTTACTGAAAGCTCCTACAATGAGCAGTTCTTC
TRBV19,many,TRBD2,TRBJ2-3,CASSIASGDTDTQYF,TGTGCCAGTAGTATAGCTAGCGGGGACACAGATACGCAGTATTTT
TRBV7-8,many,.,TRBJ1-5,CASSAYFVGYSNQPQHF,TGTGCCAGCAGCGCTTATTTCGTGGGTTATAGCAATCAGCCCCAGCATTTT
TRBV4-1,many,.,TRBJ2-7,CASSQRDGAYEQYF,TGCGCCAGCAGCCAAAGGGACGGTGCCTACGAGCAGTACTTC
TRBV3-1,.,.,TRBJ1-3,CASSHWTEYWGNTIYF,TGTGCCAGCAGCCACTGGACAGAGTACTGGGGAAACACCATATATTTT
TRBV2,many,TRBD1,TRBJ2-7,CASSEALQQGAYEQYF,TGTGCCAGCAGTGAAGCGCTACAGCAGGGGGCCTACGAGCAGTACTTC
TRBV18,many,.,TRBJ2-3,CASSPSDSDTQYF,TGTGCCAGCTCACCATCAGACTCAGATACGCAGTATTTT
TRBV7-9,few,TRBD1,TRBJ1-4,CASSLPDGTANEKLFF,TGTGCCAGCAGCTTACCAGACGGGACAGCTAATGAAAAACTGTTTTTT
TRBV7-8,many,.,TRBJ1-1,CASSLIFRNTEAFF,TGTGCCAGCAGCTTAATTTTCAGAAACACTGAAGCTTTCTTT
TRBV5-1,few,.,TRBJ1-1,CASSSGHGTEAFF,TGCGCCAGCAGCAGCGGACATGGGACTGAAGCTTTCTTT
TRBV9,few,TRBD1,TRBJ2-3,CASSVSGTGGTDTQYF,TGTGCCAGCAGCGTATCCGGGACAGGGGGCACAGATACGCAGTATTTT
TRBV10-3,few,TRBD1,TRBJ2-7,CAISAGQGAENSYEQYF,TGTGCCATCAGTGCGGGACAGGGGGCCGAGAACTCCTACGAGCAGTACTTC
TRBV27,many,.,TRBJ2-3,CASSLVGNTQYF,TGTGCCAGCAGTTTAGTAGGTAATACGCAGTATTTT
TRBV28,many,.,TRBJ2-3,CASSVDSSTDTQYF,TGTGCCAGCAGTGTAGACAGCAGCACAGATACGCAGTATTTT
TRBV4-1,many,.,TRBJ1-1,CASSPTTGRGTEAFF,TGCGCCAGCAGCCCAACCACAGGACGGGGTACTGAAGCTTTCTTT
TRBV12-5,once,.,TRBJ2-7,CASGSRPLDYEQYF,TGTGCTAGTGGTTCCAGGCCCCTGGACTACGAGCAGTACTTC
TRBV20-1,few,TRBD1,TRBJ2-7,CSARGTGENYEQYF,TGCAGTGCTAGAGGGACAGGGGAGAACTACGAGCAGTACTTC
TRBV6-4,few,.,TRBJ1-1,CAEPLSHTEAFF,TGTGCCGAGCCCTTAAGCCACACTGAAGCTTTCTTT
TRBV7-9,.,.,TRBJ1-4,CASSLASAGVLNEKLFF,TGTGCCAGCAGCTTAGCGTCGGCAGGGGTCCTTAATGAAAAACTGTTTTTT
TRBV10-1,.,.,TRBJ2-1,CASSGREPYNEQFF,TGCGCCAGCAGTGGCAGAGAGCCCTACAATGAGCAGTTCTTC
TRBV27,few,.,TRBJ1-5,CASKVQGASQPQHF,TGTGCCAGCAAGGTACAGGGTGCATCTCAGCCCCAGCATTTT
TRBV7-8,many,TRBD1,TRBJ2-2,CASSLRQGVNTGELFF,TGTGCCAGCAGCTTACGGCAGGGGGTGAACACCGGGGAGCTGTTTTTT
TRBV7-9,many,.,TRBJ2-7,CASSPLYEQYF,TGTGCCAGCAGCCCCCTCTACGAGCAGTACTTC
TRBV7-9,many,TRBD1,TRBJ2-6,CASSFPGQVQAGANVLTF,TGTGCCAGCAGCTTTCCTGGACAGGTGCAGGCTGGGGCCAACGTCCTGACTTTC
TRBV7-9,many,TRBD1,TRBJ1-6,CASSMGQAYSPLHF,TGTGCCAGCAGCATGGGACAGGCTTATTCACCCCTCCACTTT
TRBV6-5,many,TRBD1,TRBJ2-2,CASSYTDRVPGELFF,TGTGCCAGCAGTTATACCGACAGGGTCCCCGGGGAGCTGTTTTTT
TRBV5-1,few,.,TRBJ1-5,CASSPTGGGGGQPQHF,TGCGCCAGCAGCCCCACCGGCGGGGGAGGAGGTCAGCCCCAGCATTTT
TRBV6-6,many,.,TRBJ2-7,CASSWGPRDNSYEQYF,TGTGCCAGCAGTTGGGGGCCTAGGGACAACTCCTACGAGCAGTACTTC
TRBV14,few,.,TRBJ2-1,CASSLNELFNEQFF,TGTGCCAGCAGCCTCAATGAGCTGTTCAATGAGCAGTTCTTC
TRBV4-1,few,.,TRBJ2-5,CASSHKAGRAMEETQYF,TGCGCCAGCAGCCACAAGGCAGGGCGAGCGATGGAAGAGACCCAGTACTTC